These T cell receptor beta chains were read from a single sample in a study of blood T cell repertoires in COVID-19. The method was immunoSEQ multiplex PCR; TCRdb's version includes in-frame clones alone and lacks a portion of them. The sample comprises 110,000 to 150,000 clones, around 87% of which are singletons, and approximately 3% rests with the top ten. Specimen: peripheral blood. The receptors here all came from a woman between 55 and 75 years old with active COVID-19. Both conserved end residues are part of each CDR3. D genes are given only for firm matches. Clone size is not always given. Where it is, it says once, few, many or a class for expanded clones.

v_call	clone_size	j_call	d_call	cdr3_nt	cdr3_aa
TRBV21-1	NA	TRBJ1-4	NA	TGTGCCAGCAGCCTAATAGGGGACAGGGATGGAAAACTGTTTTTT	CASSLIGDRDGKLFF
TRBV9	NA	TRBJ2-1	NA	TGTGCCAGCAGCGCGAAGAATGGCGGGAATGAGCAGTTCTTC	CASSAKNGGNEQFF
TRBV30	NA	TRBJ2-6	NA	TGTGCCTGGAATCAGGGATTAAACTCTGGGGCCAACGTCCTGACTTTC	CAWNQGLNSGANVLTF
TRBV2	NA	TRBJ2-1	TRBD2	TGTGCCAGCAGGTGGACTAGCGGATTCTACAATGAGCAGTTCTTC	CASRWTSGFYNEQFF
TRBV6-5	NA	TRBJ2-1	NA	TGTGCCAGCAGTTTTGGACAGTACAATGAGCAGTTCTTC	CASSFGQYNEQFF
TRBV4-1	few	TRBJ1-2	TRBD1	TGCGCCAGCAGCAATCCCGGAGGGGGCAGCTATGGCTACACCTTC	CASSNPGGGSYGYTF
TRBV7-3	NA	TRBJ2-6	NA	TGTGCCAGCAGCCCCGGTAGTGTCTTCTCCTCTGGGGCCAACGTCCTGACTTTC	CASSPGSVFSSGANVLTF
TRBV4-3	few	TRBJ2-5	NA	TGCGCCAGCAGCCAAGATATGGGTCCAAGAGGGGAGACCCAGTACTTC	CASSQDMGPRGETQYF
TRBV28	NA	TRBJ2-7	TRBD1	TGTGCCAGCAGTTCACTCCCAGGACAGGGGTACTACGAGCAGTACTTC	CASSSLPGQGYYEQYF
TRBV27	NA	TRBJ1-4	NA	TGTGCCAGCAGTTTATCTGGAGGTCGTAATGAAAAACTGTTTTTT	CASSLSGGRNEKLFF
TRBV9	NA	TRBJ2-7	NA	TGTGCCAGCAGCGTAGGAGCGGCAGCTACCTACGAGCAGTACTTC	CASSVGAAATYEQYF
TRBV30	once	TRBJ2-1	TRBD2	TGTGCCTGGAGTCGTAGCGGGAGGGCCCGAGAGCAGTTCTTC	CAWSRSGRAREQFF
TRBV27	NA	TRBJ2-7	NA	TGTGCCAGCAGTTTGACAGGCTCCTACGAGCAGTACTTC	CASSLTGSYEQYF
TRBV7-2	NA	TRBJ2-7	TRBD1	TGTGCCAGCAGCCAGGGAGGGACAGGGACGAGCCGGGGGTACTTC	CASSQGGTGTSRGYF
TRBV19	NA	TRBJ1-1	NA	TGTGCCAGTAGTCCTTCGGGGTCCCCACACACTGAAGCTTTCTTT	CASSPSGSPHTEAFF
TRBV2	NA	TRBJ2-3	NA	TGTGCCAGCAGTGATGCCGGTCAGTATTTT	CASSDAGQYF
TRBV25-1	NA	TRBJ1-1	NA	TGTGCCAGCAGTGAATACCCACATACCTCGAACACTGAAGCTTTCTTT	CASSEYPHTSNTEAFF
TRBV19	NA	TRBJ1-1	TRBD1	TGTGCCAGTAGTCCCCGGACAGGGGGCACTGAAGCTTTCTTT	CASSPRTGGTEAFF
TRBV28	NA	TRBJ2-1	TRBD2	TGTGCCAGCAGTTCCTTTTCGGGGGGGACCTTATTCGAGCAGTTCTTC	CASSSFSGGTLFEQFF
TRBV4-3	NA	TRBJ2-7	TRBD1	TGCGCCAGCAGCCAACGGACAGGGGGAACCCACGAGCAGTACTTC	CASSQRTGGTHEQYF
TRBV6-2/TRBV6-3	NA	TRBJ2-5	NA	TGTGCCAGCAGTTACCGCAGGGTAGAGACCCAGTACTTC	CASSYRRVETQYF
TRBV28	NA	TRBJ2-7	NA	TGTGCCAGCACTGCCCAAGGCGGGACAGTCTCCTACGAGCAGTACTTC	CASTAQGGTVSYEQYF
TRBV10-3	NA	TRBJ2-7	TRBD1	TGTGCCATCAGTACCGGGACAGGGGTCCCCTACGAGCAGTACTTC	CAISTGTGVPYEQYF
TRBV27	NA	TRBJ2-7	TRBD1	TGTGCCAGCAGGACGACAGGGGGCGTTTACGAGCAGTACTTC	CASRTTGGVYEQYF
TRBV28	NA	TRBJ2-1	TRBD2	TGTGCCAGCAGTTTATTGACTAGCGGGCCTTACAATGAGCAGTTCTTC	CASSLLTSGPYNEQFF
TRBV2	NA	TRBJ2-1	TRBD2	TGTGCCAGCAGTGAATCTAGCGGAGGGTACAATGAGCAGTTCTTC	CASSESSGGYNEQFF
TRBV7-2	NA	TRBJ1-1	NA	TGTGCCAGCAGCACTGAAGGGGGAGTAGGCGCTGAAGCTTTCTTT	CASSTEGGVGAEAFF
TRBV6-6	NA	TRBJ2-7	TRBD1	TGTGCCAGCAGTTCAGGGGGCGGTAGCTCCTACGAGCAGTACTTC	CASSSGGGSSYEQYF
TRBV21-1	NA	TRBJ2-7	NA	TGTGCCAGCAGCAACTCCCATAGCGGGATTCAAGGGGAGCAGTACTTC	CASSNSHSGIQGEQYF
TRBV21-1	NA	TRBJ2-5	NA	TGTGCCAGCAGCAAAGGAGTGGGGCTGGAGACCCAGTACTTC	CASSKGVGLETQYF
TRBV5-1	few	TRBJ2-7	TRBD2	TGCGCCAGCAGCCCGGGGACTAGCGGGATTGGATCCTACGAGCAGTACTTC	CASSPGTSGIGSYEQYF
TRBV7-9	once	TRBJ2-1	TRBD2	TGTGCCAGCAGCTTAGCAGGGACTAGCGGGAGTATTGGGGAGCAGTTCTTC	CASSLAGTSGSIGEQFF
TRBV19	once	TRBJ1-6	TRBD1	TGTGCCAGCGACCGACAGGGAAGTAACTCACCCCTCCACTTT	CASDRQGSNSPLHF
TRBV12-3/TRBV12-4	NA	TRBJ2-3	NA	TGTGCCAGCACCCATAGCGTGCCGCAGTATTTT	CASTHSVPQYF
TRBV6-2/TRBV6-3	NA	TRBJ2-7	TRBD2	TGTGCCAGCAGTTATGGGACTAGCGGCACCTACGAGCAGTACTTC	CASSYGTSGTYEQYF
TRBV12-3/TRBV12-4	NA	TRBJ1-2	NA	TGTGCCAGCACAGGGCGGGGGGATGGCTACACCTTC	CASTGRGDGYTF
TRBV18	NA	TRBJ2-3	TRBD1	TGTGCCAGCTCACCTCCGGGACAGGGCACAGATACGCAGTATTTT	CASSPPGQGTDTQYF
TRBV19	NA	TRBJ1-2	TRBD1	TGTGCCAGTAGCGAGGGGGCGCGGGGCTACACCTTC	CASSEGARGYTF
TRBV19	once	TRBJ1-2	NA	TGTGCCAGTGAATTACCCGGGTTCTATGGCTACACCTTC	CASELPGFYGYTF
TRBV5-1	NA	TRBJ2-3	TRBD2	TGCGCCAGCAGATCAGGGACTAGCGGGACCACAGATACGCAGTATTTT	CASRSGTSGTTDTQYF
TRBV29-1	once	TRBJ2-7	NA	TGCAGCGTTGAGCGGAACAATTACGAGCAGTACTTC	CSVERNNYEQYF
TRBV7-2	NA	TRBJ2-1	NA	TGTGCCAGCAGCTCGGACAGTAGGGAGCAGTTCTTC	CASSSDSREQFF
TRBV18	once	TRBJ2-3	NA	TGTGCCAGCTCACAAGCTTGGGGGGGCACAGATACGCAGTATTTT	CASSQAWGGTDTQYF
TRBV7-9	NA	TRBJ2-5	TRBD1	TGTGCCAGCGAGGGGGCTGGGACCCAGTACTTC	CASEGAGTQYF
TRBV29-1	NA	TRBJ2-7	NA	TGCAGCGTTGGACAGGGCGGGGACGAGCAGTACTTC	CSVGQGGDEQYF
TRBV6-2/TRBV6-3	NA	TRBJ2-5	NA	TGTGCCAGCAGTTACATAGCGGTGCAAGAGACCCAGTACTTC	CASSYIAVQETQYF
TRBV7-2	NA	TRBJ2-3	NA	TGTGCCAGCAGCTTTTTTTCGGGCACAGATACGCAGTATTTT	CASSFFSGTDTQYF
TRBV28	NA	TRBJ2-1	NA	TGTGCCAGCAGTTTCATGAGTGAGCAGTTCTTC	CASSFMSEQFF
TRBV7-9	NA	TRBJ2-2	NA	TGTGCCAGCACCCTAGACAGGGAGGTCATAACCGGGGAGCTGTTTTTT	CASTLDREVITGELFF
TRBV7-2	NA	TRBJ1-2	NA	TGTGCCAGCAGCGCCGCAGGGATTCATGGCTACACCTTC	CASSAAGIHGYTF
TRBV3-1/TRBV3-2	NA	TRBJ2-2	TRBD2	TGTGCCAGCGAGCCCTTGGGAGCGGGAGGGCCCGGGGAGCTGTTTTTT	CASEPLGAGGPGELFF
TRBV6-2/TRBV6-3	NA	TRBJ1-2	TRBD1	TGTGCCAGCAGTTACTCTACAGGGGAAGGCTACACCTTC	CASSYSTGEGYTF
TRBV11-1	NA	TRBJ1-1	TRBD1	TGTGCCAGCAGCTTAGGGACAGGCTCCCAAGCTTTCTTT	CASSLGTGSQAFF
TRBV21-1	once	TRBJ2-7	NA	TGTGCCAGCAGCAAAGATAAGGACAGGGGATACGAGCAGTACTTC	CASSKDKDRGYEQYF